Listed below are T cell receptor beta chains from one sample, sequenced in a study of glioma-infiltrating T cells. TCRdb redid the calling of the multiplex PCR reads with MiXCR, one entry per CDR3 protein. The sample consists of roughly 130,000 distinct CDR3 sequences, about 25% of them appearing once. The material sequenced was glioma tissue, nonneoplastic brain tissue, or PBMCs (not recorded which). Receptor source: a human donor with low-grade glioma or glioblastoma, undergoing nonglioma brain surgery, or in good health (not recorded which). Both conserved end residues are part of each CDR3. Each record gives: D gene, V gene, clone size, J gene, CDR3 protein, CDR3 DNA. The D gene is left open where the match is weak. Clone size is stated in some rows and not others, as once, few, many or a class when expanded.

-	TRBV5-1	few	TRBJ1-1	CASRRRDGNTEAFF	TGCGCCAGCAGACGAAGGGACGGGAACACTGAAGCTTTCTTT
-	TRBV28	many	TRBJ1-1	CASSKGGRVNTEAFF	TGTGCCAGCAGTAAGGGAGGGCGGGTGAACACTGAAGCTTTCTTT
-	TRBV12-3/TRBV12-4	-	TRBJ1-6	CASSPGGRISPLHF	TGTGCCAGCAGCCCGGGGGGGAGAATTTCACCCCTCCACTTT
TRBD1	TRBV6-2/TRBV6-3	-	TRBJ2-1	CASALEGAGDEQFF	TGTGCCAGCGCCTTAGAGGGGGCCGGGGATGAGCAGTTCTTC
-	TRBV20-1	many	TRBJ2-3	CSARDQVDTDTQYF	TGCAGTGCTAGAGATCAGGTAGACACAGATACGCAGTATTTT
TRBD1	TRBV2	few	TRBJ1-6	CASRGDRGSSPLHF	TGTGCCAGCAGGGGTGACAGGGGGTCCTCACCCCTCCACTTT
-	TRBV3-1	-	TRBJ2-1	CASSQPPGNEQFF	TGTGCCAGCAGCCAACCTCCGGGGAATGAGCAGTTCTTC
TRBD2	TRBV2	-	TRBJ2-3	CARRASSGGTDTQYF	TGTGCCAGAAGGGCCAGTAGCGGGGGCACAGATACGCAGTATTTT
-	TRBV20-1	few	TRBJ2-6	CSARDPAASGANVLTF	TGCAGTGCTAGAGATCCCGCAGCCTCTGGGGCCAACGTCCTGACTTTC
TRBD1	TRBV12-3/TRBV12-4	-	TRBJ1-5	CASSRQGTSQPQHF	TGTGCCAGCAGCAGACAGGGCACCAGTCAGCCCCAGCATTTT
TRBD2	TRBV6-1	-	TRBJ2-3	CASSEERGHTDTQYF	TGTGCCAGCAGCGAAGAGCGGGGGCACACAGATACGCAGTATTTT
-	TRBV5-5	-	TRBJ1-5	CASTLRQYNQPQHF	TGTGCCAGCACATTGCGGCAGTACAATCAGCCCCAGCATTTT
TRBD2	TRBV11-2	-	TRBJ2-3	CASSSRGERTDTQYF	TGTGCCAGCAGCTCCCGGGGGGAGCGGACAGATACGCAGTATTTT
TRBD1	TRBV6-1	-	TRBJ1-6	CASSSGQQSSYNSPLHF	TGTGCCAGCAGTTCGGGACAGCAGAGCTCCTATAATTCACCCCTCCACTTT
TRBD1	TRBV6-2/TRBV6-3	-	TRBJ1-2	CASRFRDSYGYTF	TGTGCCAGCAGGTTCCGGGACAGCTATGGCTACACCTTC
-	TRBV19	few	TRBJ2-5	CASSIGTGGRVAQYF	TGTGCCAGTAGTATAGGTACAGGAGGTCGGGTGGCCCAGTACTTC
-	TRBV3-1	-	TRBJ1-6	CASSQDRSPANSPLHF	TGTGCCAGCAGCCAAGATAGATCTCCAGCTAATTCACCCCTCCACTTT
-	TRBV28	-	TRBJ1-6	CASSQGGADSPLHF	TGTGCCAGCAGTCAAGGGGGTGCGGACTCACCCCTCCACTTT
-	TRBV15	many	TRBJ1-1	CATSTGRYTEAFF	TGTGCCACCAGCACTGGGCGGTACACTGAAGCTTTCTTT
-	TRBV4-1	few	TRBJ1-5	CASSHRVLSNQPQHF	TGCGCCAGCAGCCACAGGGTACTGAGCAATCAGCCCCAGCATTTT
-	TRBV12-3/TRBV12-4	-	TRBJ2-3	CASRGAWADTQYF	TGTGCCAGCAGGGGTGCTTGGGCAGATACGCAGTATTTT
-	TRBV20-1	-	TRBJ2-5	CSARDRIQETQYF	TGCAGTGCTAGAGACAGGATACAAGAGACCCAGTACTTC
-	TRBV11-3	few	TRBJ2-3	CASSFEASTDTQYF	TGTGCCAGCAGCTTTGAGGCCAGCACAGATACGCAGTATTTT
TRBD1	TRBV18	few	TRBJ2-1	CASSSLDRAPEDEQFF	TGTGCCAGCTCATCTTTGGACAGGGCGCCGGAGGATGAGCAGTTCTTC
-	TRBV7-9	few	TRBJ2-5	CASSSGPKDQETQYF	TGTGCCAGCAGCTCCGGACCGAAAGACCAAGAGACCCAGTACTTC
-	TRBV4-1	few	TRBJ2-5	CASSLRGGAETQYF	TGCGCCAGCAGCCTAAGGGGGGGGGCGGAGACCCAGTACTTC
-	TRBV6-6	many	TRBJ2-3	CASSYSSTTDTQYF	TGTGCCAGCAGTTACTCCTCAACCACAGATACGCAGTATTTT
TRBD1	TRBV24-1	many	TRBJ1-4	CATSETTGNEKLFF	TGTGCCACCAGTGAGACGACAGGGAATGAAAAACTGTTTTTT
-	TRBV18	-	TRBJ1-4	CASSPDRLNEKLFF	TGTGCCAGCTCCCCGGACCGATTAAATGAAAAACTGTTTTTT
-	TRBV7-9	-	TRBJ1-5	CASSLGGTLTQPQHF	TGTGCCAGCAGCTTAGGGGGGACCTTGACTCAGCCCCAGCATTTT